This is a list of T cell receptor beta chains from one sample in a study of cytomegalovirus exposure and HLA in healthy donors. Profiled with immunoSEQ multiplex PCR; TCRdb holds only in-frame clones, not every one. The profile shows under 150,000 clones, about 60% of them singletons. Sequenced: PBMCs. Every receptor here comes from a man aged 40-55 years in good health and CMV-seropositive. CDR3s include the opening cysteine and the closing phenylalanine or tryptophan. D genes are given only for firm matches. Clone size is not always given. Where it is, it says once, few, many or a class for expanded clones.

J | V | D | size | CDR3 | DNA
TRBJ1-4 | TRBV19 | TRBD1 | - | CASSSYPRDRANEKLFF | TGTGCCAGTAGTAGTTACCCAAGGGACAGGGCGAATGAAAAACTGTTTTTT
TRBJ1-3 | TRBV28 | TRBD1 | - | CASSSPTGAGNTIYF | TGTGCCAGCAGTTCCCCGACAGGGGCCGGAAACACCATATATTTT
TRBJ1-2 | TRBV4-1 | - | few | CASSQDTVRGQYGYTF | TGCGCCAGCAGCCAAGATACGGTCAGAGGGCAGTATGGCTACACCTTC
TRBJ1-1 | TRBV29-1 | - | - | CSVERVGAGTEAFF | TGCAGCGTTGAAAGGGTGGGGGCAGGGACTGAAGCTTTCTTT
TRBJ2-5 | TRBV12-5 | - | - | CASGLDSPQETQYF | TGTGCTAGTGGCTTGGACAGCCCGCAAGAGACCCAGTACTTC
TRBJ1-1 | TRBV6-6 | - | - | CASSWEGASTEAFF | TGTGCCAGCAGTTGGGAAGGGGCCAGCACTGAAGCTTTCTTT
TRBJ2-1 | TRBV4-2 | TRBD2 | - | CASSQGSGRVRYEQFF | TGTGCCAGCAGCCAAGGGAGCGGGAGGGTACGGTATGAGCAGTTCTTC
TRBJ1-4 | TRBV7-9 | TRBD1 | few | CASSPAGQGFSEKLFF | TGTGCCAGCAGCCCCGCGGGACAGGGGTTCAGTGAAAAACTGTTTTTT
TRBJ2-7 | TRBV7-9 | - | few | CASSLGGGKKYF | TGTGCCAGCAGCTTAGGTGGAGGGAAAAAGTACTTC
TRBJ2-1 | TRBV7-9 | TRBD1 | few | CASSPPGDRTTNEQFF | TGTGCCAGCAGCCCGCCCGGGGACAGAACAACCAATGAGCAGTTCTTC
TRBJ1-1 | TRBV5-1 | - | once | CASSLLTGVNTEAFF | TGCGCCAGCAGCTTACTTACAGGAGTGAACACTGAAGCTTTCTTT
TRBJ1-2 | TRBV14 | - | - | CASSQVVGKATAGNYGYTF | TGTGCCAGCAGCCAAGTCGTCGGGAAAGCAACGGCGGGTAACTATGGCTACACCTTC
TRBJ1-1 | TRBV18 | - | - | CASSPEQGHRRAFF | TGTGCCAGCTCACCAGAGCAGGGCCATCGGCGAGCTTTCTTT
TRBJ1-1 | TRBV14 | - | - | CASSRHRRVGGDDTEAFF | TGTGCCAGCAGCCGCCATAGGAGGGTTGGGGGTGATGACACTGAAGCTTTCTTT
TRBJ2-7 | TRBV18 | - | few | CASSLQGYEQYF | TGTGCCAGCTCACTACAGGGCTACGAGCAGTACTTC
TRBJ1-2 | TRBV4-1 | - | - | CASSHLQGSRAVNYGYTF | TGCGCCAGCAGCCATCTTCAGGGATCCCGCGCCGTCAACTATGGCTACACCTTC
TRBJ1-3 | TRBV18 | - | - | CASSPPRHSGNTIYF | TGTGCCAGCTCACCACCAAGACACTCTGGAAACACCATATATTTT
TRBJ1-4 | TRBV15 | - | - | CATSRDPGAANEKLFF | TGTGCCACCAGCAGAGATCCCGGAGCGGCTAATGAAAAACTGTTTTTT
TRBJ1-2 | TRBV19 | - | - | CASTPDPSYGYTF | TGTGCCAGTACCCCCGATCCGAGCTATGGCTACACCTTC
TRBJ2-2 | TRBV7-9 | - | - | CASSYPSGVVKNTGELFF | TGTGCCAGCAGCTACCCCTCAGGGGTCGTAAAGAACACCGGGGAGCTGTTTTTT
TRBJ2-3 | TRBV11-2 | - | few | CASSLKISGVGTDTQYF | TGTGCCAGCAGCTTAAAAATCTCGGGGGTTGGCACAGATACGCAGTATTTT
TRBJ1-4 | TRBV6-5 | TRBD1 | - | CASSRTGGDEKLFF | TGTGCCAGCAGTCGGACAGGGGGAGATGAAAAACTGTTTTTT